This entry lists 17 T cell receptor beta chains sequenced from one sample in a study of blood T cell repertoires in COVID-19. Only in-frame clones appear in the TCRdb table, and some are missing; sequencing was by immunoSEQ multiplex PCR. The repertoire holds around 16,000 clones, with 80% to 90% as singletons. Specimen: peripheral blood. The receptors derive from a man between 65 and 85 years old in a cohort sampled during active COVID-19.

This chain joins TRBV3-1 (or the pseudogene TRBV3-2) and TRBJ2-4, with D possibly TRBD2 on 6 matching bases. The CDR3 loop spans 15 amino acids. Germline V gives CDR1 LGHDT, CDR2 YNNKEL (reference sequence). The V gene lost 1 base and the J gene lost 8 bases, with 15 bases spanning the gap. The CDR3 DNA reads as TGTGCCAGCAGCCAAGTCGCGGGAATTAAAGACATTCAGTACTTC. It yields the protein CASSQVAGIKDIQYF.

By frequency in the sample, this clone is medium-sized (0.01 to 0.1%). The CDR3 DNA is TGTGCCAGCAGCTCGACAAGACGACAGACTCCCTACGAGCAGTACTTC. It yields the protein CASSSTRRQTPYEQYF. The chain joins TRBV7-9 to TRBJ2-7, with D possibly matching TRBD1 (5 bases). Germline V gene lookup returns CDR1 SEHNR and CDR2 FQNEAQ (reference sequence). CDR3 length: 16 residues. V dropped 4 bases and J dropped 2 bases, with 18 bases sitting between them.

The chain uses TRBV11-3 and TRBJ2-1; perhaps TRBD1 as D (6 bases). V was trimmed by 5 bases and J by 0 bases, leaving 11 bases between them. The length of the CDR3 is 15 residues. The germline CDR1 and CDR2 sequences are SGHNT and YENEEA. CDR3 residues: CASSTDRSSYNEQFF. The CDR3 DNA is TGTGCCAGCAGCACAGACAGGAGCTCCTACAATGAGCAGTTCTTC.

CDR3 region: CASRRDNLLQETQYF. DNA for the CDR3: TGTGCCAGTAGACGGGACAACCTTCTCCAAGAGACCCAGTACTTC. The chain is built from TRBV19 and TRBJ2-5; possibly TRBD1 for D (6 bases). Germline values: CDR1 LNHDA, CDR2 SQIVND (reference sequence). Trimming took off 6 bases at V and 1 base at J, with 15 bases between the two ends. The CDR3 length is 15 residues.

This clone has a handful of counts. CDR3 DNA: TGTGCCAGCAGTTTAGGGGGGGCCGGAAGATATGATTCACCCCTCCACTTT. Its protein product is CASSLGGAGRYDSPLHF. The chain employs TRBV28 and TRBJ1-6, with a possible D match to TRBD1 (6 bases). This CDR3 is 17 amino acids long. Germline CDR1 reads MDHEN; CDR2 reads SYDVKM. Deletions cut 2 bases from V and 8 bases from J, with 19 bases between.

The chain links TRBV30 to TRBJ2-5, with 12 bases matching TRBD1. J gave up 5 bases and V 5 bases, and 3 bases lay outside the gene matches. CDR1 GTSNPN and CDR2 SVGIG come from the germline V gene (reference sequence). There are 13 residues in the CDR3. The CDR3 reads CAWGTGGWETQYF. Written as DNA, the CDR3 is TGTGCCTGGGGGACAGGGGGCTGGGAGACCCAGTACTTC.

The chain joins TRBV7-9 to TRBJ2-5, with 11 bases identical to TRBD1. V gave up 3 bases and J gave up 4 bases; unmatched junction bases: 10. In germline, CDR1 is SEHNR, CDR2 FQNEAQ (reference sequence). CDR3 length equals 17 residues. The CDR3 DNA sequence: TGTGCCAGCAGCTTCAGGGGGACAGGGGGGCGAGGAGAGACCCAGTACTTC. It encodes CASSFRGTGGRGETQYF.

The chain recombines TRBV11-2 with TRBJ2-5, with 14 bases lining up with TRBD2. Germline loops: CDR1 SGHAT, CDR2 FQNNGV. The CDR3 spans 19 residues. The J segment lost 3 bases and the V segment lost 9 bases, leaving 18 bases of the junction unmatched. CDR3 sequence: CASLFFLGLAGGGEETQYF. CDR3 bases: TGTGCCAGTCTTTTCTTCCTTGGACTAGCGGGAGGTGGTGAAGAGACCCAGTACTTC.

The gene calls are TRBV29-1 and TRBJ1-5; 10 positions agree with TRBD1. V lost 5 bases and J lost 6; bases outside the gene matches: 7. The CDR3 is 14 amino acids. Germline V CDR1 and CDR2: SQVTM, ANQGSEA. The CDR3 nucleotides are TGCAGCGTTCAGACAGGGGGCGGTTCTCAGCCCCAGCATTTT. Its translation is CSVQTGGGSQPQHF.

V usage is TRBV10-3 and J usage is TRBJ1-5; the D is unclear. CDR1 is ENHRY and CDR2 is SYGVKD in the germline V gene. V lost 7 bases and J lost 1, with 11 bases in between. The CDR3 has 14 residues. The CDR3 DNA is TGTGCCATCAACAACGGGGTAAGCAATCAGCCCCAGCATTTT. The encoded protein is CAINNGVSNQPQHF.

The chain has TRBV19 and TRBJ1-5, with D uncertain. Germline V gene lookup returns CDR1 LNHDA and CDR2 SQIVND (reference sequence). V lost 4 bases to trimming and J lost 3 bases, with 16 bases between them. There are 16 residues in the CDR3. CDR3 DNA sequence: TGTGCCAGTAGTACCGGGAGGCAGACTAACAATCAGCCCCAGCATTTT. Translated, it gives CASSTGRQTNNQPQHF.

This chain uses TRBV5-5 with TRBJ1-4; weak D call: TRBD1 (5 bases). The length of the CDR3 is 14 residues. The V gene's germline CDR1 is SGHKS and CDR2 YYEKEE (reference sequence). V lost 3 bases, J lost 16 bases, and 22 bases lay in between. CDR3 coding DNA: TGTGCCAGCAGCTGGGGGGGACCTCGAAAAGGGCCGTTTTTT. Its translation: CASSWGGPRKGPFF.

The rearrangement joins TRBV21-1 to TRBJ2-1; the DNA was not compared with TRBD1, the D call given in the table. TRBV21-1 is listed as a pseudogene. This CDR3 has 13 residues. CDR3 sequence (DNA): TGTGCCAGCAGGCGTCGAGGGGGAGTTGAGCAGTTCTTC. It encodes CASRRRGGVEQFF.

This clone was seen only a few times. CDR3 nucleotides: TGTGCCAGCAGGACAGGGGACAATCAGCCCCAGCATTTT. Translating gives CASRTGDNQPQHF. The rearrangement links TRBV28 to TRBJ1-5, with 8 positions matching TRBD1. Germline V lookup: CDR1 MDHEN, CDR2 SYDVKM. The CDR3 contains 13 residues. Trimming cost V 6 bases and J 3 bases; bases outside gene matches: 1.

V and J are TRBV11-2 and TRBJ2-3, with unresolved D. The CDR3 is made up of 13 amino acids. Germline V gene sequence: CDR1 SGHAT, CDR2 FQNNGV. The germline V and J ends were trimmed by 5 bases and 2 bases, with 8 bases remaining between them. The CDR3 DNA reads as TGTGCCAGCAGCCCCCCCCACACAGATACGCAGTATTTT. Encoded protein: CASSPPHTDTQYF.

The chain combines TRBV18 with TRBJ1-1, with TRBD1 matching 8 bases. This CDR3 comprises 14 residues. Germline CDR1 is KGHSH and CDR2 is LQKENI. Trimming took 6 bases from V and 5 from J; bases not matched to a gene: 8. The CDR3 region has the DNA TGTGCCAGCTCCCAAGGACAGGGAGGGACTGAAGCTTTCTTT. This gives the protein CASSQGQGGTEAFF.

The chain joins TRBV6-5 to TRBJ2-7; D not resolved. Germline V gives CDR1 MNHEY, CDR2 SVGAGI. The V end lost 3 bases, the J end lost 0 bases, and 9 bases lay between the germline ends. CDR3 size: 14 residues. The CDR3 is CASSYDRASYEQYF. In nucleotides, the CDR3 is TGTGCCAGCAGTTATGATCGCGCCTCCTACGAGCAGTACTTC.